Listed below are T cell receptor beta chains from one sample, sequenced in a study of T cell repertoires in cytomegalovirus infection. One entry per CDR3 protein results from TCRdb running MiXCR on the reads. The table lists about 740,000 distinct CDR3 sequences, 35% to 45% of them singletons, with around 3% in the top ten. Sequencing input: PBMCs. The receptors were gathered from a human donor in good health (CMV status not recorded). Some clones in this sample may be carry-over from other donors' samples. Both conserved end residues are part of each CDR3. Only part of the rows carry a size: once, few, many, or a class if the clone is expanded.

>TRBV7-2|few
CASRFTGGRTNEKLFF
>TRBV7-9|few
CASSLVQSGDNEQFF
>TRBV5-1|few
CASSLEDHRGSPLYEQYF
>TRBV10-3|-
CAISGQPSTEAFF
>TRBV7-8|few
CASSLDYPGNEQFF
>TRBV19|-
CASSIRLAGALSYNEQFF
>TRBV11-3|few
CASSRGGIPEAFF
>TRBV11-2|-
CASSTRRHDNSNQPQHF
>TRBV10-3|few
CAITPDRANSYEQYF
>TRBV6-1|-
CASSEARQGAGGYTF
>TRBV7-2|many
CASSPTSGITYEQYF
>TRBV28|few
CASSPYGQGREKLFF
>TRBV5-1|-
CASSSSTGMRGYTF
>TRBV19|-
CASKGQGASGELFF
>TRBV28|many
CASSQRGFGEKLFF
>TRBV7-2|-
CASKTGVDYGYTF
>TRBV5-4|few
CASSLSLAGRATDTQYF
>TRBV24-1|-
CATSPRGASNQPQHF
>TRBV6-1|-
CASSEDTIGGLNSPLHF
>TRBV4-1|-
CASSQKGGGSNQPQHF
>TRBV7-6|-
CASSFPPETQYF
>TRBV19|-
CASAGHFNQPQHF
>TRBV20-1|-
CSAPGGGGIGFTDTQYF
>TRBV6-6|-
CASSYLGVNYGYTF
>TRBV7-8|-
CASRPQTGSNEKLFF
>TRBV2|-
CASSGVANYNEQFF
>TRBV19|-
CASSTSVGPSYEQYF
>TRBV28|-
CASRDPRVGRTEAFF
>TRBV11-2|few
CASSPFDDTIGYTF
>TRBV28|-
CASSLAYTFSYEQYF
>TRBV12-3/TRBV12-4|few
CASSLMADQETQYF
>TRBV12-3/TRBV12-4|few
CASSLRDRGLTGELFF
>TRBV5-1|-
CASSPSRDRLSYEQYF
>TRBV11-2|-
CASSLDGPRGNSPLHF
>TRBV19|few
CASSIRASTYNEQFF
>TRBV7-2|many
CASSLFRGEQFF
>TRBV25-1|-
CASSATTGWGGYTF